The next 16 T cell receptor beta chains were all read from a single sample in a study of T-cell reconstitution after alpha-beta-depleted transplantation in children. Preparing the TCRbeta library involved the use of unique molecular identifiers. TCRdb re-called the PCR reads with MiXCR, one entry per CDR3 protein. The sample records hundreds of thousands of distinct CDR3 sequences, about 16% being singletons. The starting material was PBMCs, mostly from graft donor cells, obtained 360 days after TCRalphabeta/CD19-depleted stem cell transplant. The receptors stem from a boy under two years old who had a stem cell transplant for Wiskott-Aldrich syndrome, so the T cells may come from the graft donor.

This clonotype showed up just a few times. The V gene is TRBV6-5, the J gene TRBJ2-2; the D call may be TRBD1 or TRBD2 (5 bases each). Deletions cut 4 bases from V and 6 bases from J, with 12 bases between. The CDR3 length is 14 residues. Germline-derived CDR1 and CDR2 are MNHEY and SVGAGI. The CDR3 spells CASSSGTTPGELFF. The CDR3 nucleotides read TGTGCCAGCAGTTCTGGGACGACGCCCGGGGAGCTGTTTTTT.

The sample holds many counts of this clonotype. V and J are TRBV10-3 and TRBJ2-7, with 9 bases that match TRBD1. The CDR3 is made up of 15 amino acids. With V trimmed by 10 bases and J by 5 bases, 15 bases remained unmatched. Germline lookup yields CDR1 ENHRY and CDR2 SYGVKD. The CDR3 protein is CATTRDRVGRDEQYF. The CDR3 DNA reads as TGTGCCACAACCCGGGACAGGGTCGGTAGGGACGAGCAGTACTTC.

The CDR3 coding sequence is TGCGCCAGCAGCCAACAGGTTAACGCCGGGGAGCTGTTTTTT. It specifies CASSQQVNAGELFF. This chain connects TRBV10-1 to TRBJ2-2; perhaps TRBD1 as D (5 bases). CDR3 length equals 14 residues. The V gene lost 6 bases and the J gene lost 6 bases, with 14 bases spanning the gap. Germline CDR1 and CDR2: WNHNN and SYGVQD (reference sequence).

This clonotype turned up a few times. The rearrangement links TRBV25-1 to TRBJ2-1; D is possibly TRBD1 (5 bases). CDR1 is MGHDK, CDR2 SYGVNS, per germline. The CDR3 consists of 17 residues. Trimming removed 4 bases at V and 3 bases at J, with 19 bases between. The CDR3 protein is CASSAHITYRGYNEQFF. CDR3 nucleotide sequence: TGTGCCAGCAGTGCCCATATAACGTATAGGGGCTACAATGAGCAGTTCTTC.

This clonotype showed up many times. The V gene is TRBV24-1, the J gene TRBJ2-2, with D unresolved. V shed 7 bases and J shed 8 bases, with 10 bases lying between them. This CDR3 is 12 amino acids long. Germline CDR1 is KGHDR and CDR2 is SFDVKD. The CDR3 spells CATRTITGELFF. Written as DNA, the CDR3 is TGTGCCACCAGGACAATTACAGGGGAGCTGTTTTTT.

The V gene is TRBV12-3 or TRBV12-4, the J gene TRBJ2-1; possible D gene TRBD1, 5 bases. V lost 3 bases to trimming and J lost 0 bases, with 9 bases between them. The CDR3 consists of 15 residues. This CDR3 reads CASSFGHFSYNEQFF. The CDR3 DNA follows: TGTGCCAGCAGTTTCGGACACTTCTCCTACAATGAGCAGTTCTTC.

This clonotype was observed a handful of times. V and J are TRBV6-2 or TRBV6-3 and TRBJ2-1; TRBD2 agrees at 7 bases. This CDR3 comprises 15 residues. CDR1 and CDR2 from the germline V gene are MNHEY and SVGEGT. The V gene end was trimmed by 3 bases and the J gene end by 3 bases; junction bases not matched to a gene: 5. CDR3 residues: CASSYRRGFYNEQFF. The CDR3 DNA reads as TGTGCCAGCAGTTATCGGCGGGGGTTCTACAATGAGCAGTTCTTC.

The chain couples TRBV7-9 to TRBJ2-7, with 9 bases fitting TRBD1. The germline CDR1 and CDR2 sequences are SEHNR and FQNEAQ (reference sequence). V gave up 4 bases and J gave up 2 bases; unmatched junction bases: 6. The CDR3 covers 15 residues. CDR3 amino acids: CASSYKDRGTYEQYF. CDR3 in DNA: TGTGCCAGCAGCTATAAGGACAGGGGCACCTACGAGCAGTACTTC.

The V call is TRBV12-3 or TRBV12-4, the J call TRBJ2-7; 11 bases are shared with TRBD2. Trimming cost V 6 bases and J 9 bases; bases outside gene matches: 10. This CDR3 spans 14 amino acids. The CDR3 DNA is TGTGCCAGCAGGGTGGAGGCTAGCGGGAGGCTGCAGTACTTC. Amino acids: CASRVEASGRLQYF.

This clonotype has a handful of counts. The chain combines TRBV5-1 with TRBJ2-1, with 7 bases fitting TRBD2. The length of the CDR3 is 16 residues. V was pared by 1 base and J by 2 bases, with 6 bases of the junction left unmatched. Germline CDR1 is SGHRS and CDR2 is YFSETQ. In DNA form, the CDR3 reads TGCGCCAGCAGCTTGAGGGCTAGCGGCCCCTACAATGAGCAGTTCTTC. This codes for CASSLRASGPYNEQFF. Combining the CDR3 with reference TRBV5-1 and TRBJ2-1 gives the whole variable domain KAGVTQTPRYLIKTRGQQVTLSCSPISGHRSVSWYQQTPGQGLQFLFEYFSETQRNKGNFPGRFSGRQFSNSRSEMNVSTLELGDSALYLCASSLRASGPYNEQFFGPGTRLTVL.

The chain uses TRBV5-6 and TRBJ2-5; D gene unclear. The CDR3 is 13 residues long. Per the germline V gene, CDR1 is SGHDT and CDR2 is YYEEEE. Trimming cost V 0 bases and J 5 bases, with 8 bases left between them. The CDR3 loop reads CASSLAIKETQYF. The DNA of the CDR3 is TGTGCCAGCAGCTTGGCCATAAAGGAGACCCAGTACTTC. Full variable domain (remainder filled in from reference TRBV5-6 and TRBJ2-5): DAGVTQSPTHLIKTRGQQVTLRCSPKSGHDTVSWYQQALGQGPQFIFQYYEEEERQRGNFPDRFSGHQFPNYSSELNVNALLLGDSALYLCASSLAIKETQYFGPGTRLLVL.

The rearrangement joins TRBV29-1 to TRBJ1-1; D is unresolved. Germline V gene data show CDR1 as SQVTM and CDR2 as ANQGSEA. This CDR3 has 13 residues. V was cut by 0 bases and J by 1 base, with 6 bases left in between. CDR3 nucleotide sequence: TGCAGCGTTGAAGAAACAGAGAACACTGAAGCTTTCTTT. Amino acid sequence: CSVEETENTEAFF.

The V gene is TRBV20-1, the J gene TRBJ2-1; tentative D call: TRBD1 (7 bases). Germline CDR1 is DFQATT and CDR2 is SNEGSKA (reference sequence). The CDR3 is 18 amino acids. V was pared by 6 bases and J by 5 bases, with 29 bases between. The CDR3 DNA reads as TGCAGTGCCCCGAGATTAGGGGGCCCCGGAGGGGTAAACAATGAGCAGTTCTTC. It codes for CSAPRLGGPGGVNNEQFF.

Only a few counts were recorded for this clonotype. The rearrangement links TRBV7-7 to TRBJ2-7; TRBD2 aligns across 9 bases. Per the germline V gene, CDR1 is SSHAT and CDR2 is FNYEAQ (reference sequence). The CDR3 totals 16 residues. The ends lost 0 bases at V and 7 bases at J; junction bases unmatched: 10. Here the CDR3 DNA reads TGTGCCAGCAGCTTAGCCCCATTTGGGCTAGCGGGAGAGCAGTACTTC. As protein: CASSLAPFGLAGEQYF.

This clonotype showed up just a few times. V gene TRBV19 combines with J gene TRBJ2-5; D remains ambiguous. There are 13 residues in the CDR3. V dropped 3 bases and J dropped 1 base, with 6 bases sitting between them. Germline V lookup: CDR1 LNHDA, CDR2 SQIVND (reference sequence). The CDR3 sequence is CASSIHLQETQYF. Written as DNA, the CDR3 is TGTGCCAGTAGTATCCACCTCCAAGAGACCCAGTACTTC.

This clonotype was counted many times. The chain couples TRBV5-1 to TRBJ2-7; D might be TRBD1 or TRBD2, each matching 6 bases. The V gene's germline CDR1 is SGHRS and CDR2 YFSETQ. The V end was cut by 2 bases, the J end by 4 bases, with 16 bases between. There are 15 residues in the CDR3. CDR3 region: CASSFLGGLSYEQYF. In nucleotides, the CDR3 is TGCGCCAGCAGCTTCTTGGGGGGCCTTTCTTACGAGCAGTACTTC. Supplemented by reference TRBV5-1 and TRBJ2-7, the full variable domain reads KAGVTQTPRYLIKTRGQQVTLSCSPISGHRSVSWYQQTPGQGLQFLFEYFSETQRNKGNFPGRFSGRQFSNSRSEMNVSTLELGDSALYLCASSFLGGLSYEQYFGPGTRLTVT.